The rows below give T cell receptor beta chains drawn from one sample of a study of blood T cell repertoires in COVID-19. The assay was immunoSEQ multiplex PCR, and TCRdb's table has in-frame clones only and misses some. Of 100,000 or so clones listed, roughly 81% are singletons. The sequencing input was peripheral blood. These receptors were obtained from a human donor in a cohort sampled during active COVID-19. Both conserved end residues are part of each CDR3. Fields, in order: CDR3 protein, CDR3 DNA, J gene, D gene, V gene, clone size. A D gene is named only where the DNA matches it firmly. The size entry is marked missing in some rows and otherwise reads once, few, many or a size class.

CASSIALAGAPGETQYF	TGCGCCAGCAGCATAGCCCTAGCGGGAGCCCCTGGGGAGACCCAGTACTTC	TRBJ2-5	TRBD2	TRBV5-1	once
CASSRGGTGAPEAFF	TGTGCCAGTAGTAGAGGAGGGACAGGGGCGCCTGAAGCTTTCTTT	TRBJ1-1	TRBD1	TRBV19	NA
CASASGQQETQYF	TGTGCCAGCGCCTCCGGACAGCAAGAGACCCAGTACTTC	TRBJ2-5	NA	TRBV18	NA
CASSSPGIGNQPQHF	TGTGCCAGCAGCTCGCCAGGGATAGGGAATCAGCCCCAGCATTTT	TRBJ1-5	NA	TRBV7-2	NA
CASSYLNEQFF	TGTGCCAGCAGTTATCTCAATGAGCAGTTCTTC	TRBJ2-1	NA	TRBV6-6	once
CAWSGPTGGSGTQYF	TGTGCCTGGAGTGGACCAACAGGGGGCTCGGGGACCCAGTACTTC	TRBJ2-5	TRBD1	TRBV30	NA
CASSFQNTYEQYF	TGTGCCAGCAGTTTCCAGAATACCTACGAGCAGTACTTC	TRBJ2-7	NA	TRBV28	NA
CASSFDTAQHVYEQYF	TGCGCCAGCAGCTTTGACACAGCCCAACATGTCTACGAGCAGTACTTC	TRBJ2-7	NA	TRBV5-1	NA
CASSQQTSGIYEQYF	TGCGCCAGCAGCCAGCAGACTAGCGGGATCTACGAGCAGTACTTC	TRBJ2-7	TRBD2	TRBV4-3	NA
CASSQGSSGTLGTQYF	TGCGCCAGCAGCCAGGGGTCTTCCGGGACACTAGGGACCCAGTACTTC	TRBJ2-5	NA	TRBV4-3	NA
CASSLYIGYEQYF	TGTGCCAGCAGTTTATATATCGGTTACGAGCAGTACTTC	TRBJ2-7	NA	TRBV27	few
CASRELAASSYEQYF	TGTGCCAGCAGGGAACTGGCGGCGAGCTCCTACGAGCAGTACTTC	TRBJ2-7	NA	TRBV2	NA
CASRYGTGEIYGYTF	TGTGCCAGCAGATACGGGACAGGGGAGATCTATGGCTACACCTTC	TRBJ1-2	TRBD1	TRBV28	NA
CASSYGTAGSYEQYF	TGTGCCAGCAGTTACGGGACAGCGGGCTCCTACGAGCAGTACTTC	TRBJ2-7	NA	TRBV6-5	NA
CATGQGGEKLFF	TGTGCCACCGGACAGGGGGGTGAAAAACTGTTTTTT	TRBJ1-4	TRBD1	TRBV2	NA
CASSEQSNYGYTF	TGTGCCAGCAGTGAACAGTCTAACTATGGCTACACCTTC	TRBJ1-2	NA	TRBV2	NA
CASSGEFRTDTQYF	TGTGCCAGTAGCGGGGAGTTCCGCACAGATACGCAGTATTTT	TRBJ2-3	TRBD2	TRBV5-6	NA
CASSLGPSSYEQYF	TGTGCCAGCAGCCTGGGGCCTAGCTCCTACGAGCAGTACTTC	TRBJ2-7	NA	TRBV7-9	NA
CASSVVERLDTEAFF	TGTGCCAGCAGCGTAGTGGAGAGGTTAGACACTGAAGCTTTCTTT	TRBJ1-1	NA	TRBV9	NA
CASSRGQAGYGYTF	TGTGCCAGCAGCCGCGGACAGGCAGGCTATGGCTACACCTTC	TRBJ1-2	TRBD1	TRBV27	NA
CASSVRPSDTDTQYF	TGTGCCAGCAGCGTAAGGCCCAGCGACACAGATACGCAGTATTTT	TRBJ2-3	NA	TRBV9	once
CASSLVLGGYEQYF	TGCGCCAGCAGCTTGGTACTAGGGGGTTACGAGCAGTACTTC	TRBJ2-7	NA	TRBV5-1	NA
CVFTPRLAGATTDTQYF	TGTGTCTTCACCCCGCGACTAGCGGGGGCCACCACAGATACGCAGTATTTT	TRBJ2-3	TRBD2	TRBV24-1	NA
CASSLDRGPSGNTIYF	TGTGCCAGCAGCTTAGACAGGGGCCCTTCTGGAAACACCATATATTTT	TRBJ1-3	NA	TRBV11-2	NA
CASSSGRGNNEQFF	TGTGCCAGCAGCTCGGGGAGAGGAAACAATGAGCAGTTCTTC	TRBJ2-1	NA	TRBV7-3	NA
CASSHWQKNTEAFF	TGTGCCAGCAGCCATTGGCAGAAGAACACTGAAGCTTTCTTT	TRBJ1-1	NA	TRBV3-1/TRBV3-2	few
CASSQESDTEAFF	TGCGCCAGCAGCCAAGAATCCGACACTGAAGCTTTCTTT	TRBJ1-1	NA	TRBV4-3	NA
CASSLGQDSNQPQHF	TGCGCCAGCAGCTTGGGCCAGGATAGCAATCAGCCCCAGCATTTT	TRBJ1-5	NA	TRBV5-1	NA
CASSLDPDGYTF	TGTGCCAGCAGCTTGGATCCTGATGGCTACACCTTC	TRBJ1-2	NA	TRBV5-5	NA
CASSRTGYPEAFF	TGCGCCAGCAGCCGGACGGGGTATCCTGAAGCTTTCTTT	TRBJ1-1	NA	TRBV4-3	once
CASSKNSYEQYF	TGTGCCAGCAGTAAGAACAGCTACGAGCAGTACTTC	TRBJ2-7	NA	TRBV28	NA
CATSRQGVGETQYF	TGTGCCACCAGCAGGCAGGGGGTAGGAGAGACCCAGTACTTC	TRBJ2-5	TRBD1	TRBV15	few
CASSLNRGSSYNEQFF	TGCGCCAGCAGCCTCAACAGGGGAAGCTCCTACAATGAGCAGTTCTTC	TRBJ2-1	TRBD1	TRBV4-3	NA
CSTTGTGLPGYTF	TGCAGCACAACCGGGACAGGTCTTCCTGGCTACACCTTC	TRBJ1-2	TRBD1	TRBV29-1	NA
CASGGQPKNEKLFF	TGTGCCAGCGGCGGACAGCCCAAAAATGAAAAACTGTTTTTT	TRBJ1-4	NA	TRBV28	NA
CASSSGTANYGYTF	TGTGCCAGCAGTTCCGGGACAGCCAACTATGGCTACACCTTC	TRBJ1-2	TRBD1	TRBV27	few
CASSSPIAGGPDTQYF	TGTGCCAGCAGTTCACCTATAGCGGGGGGGCCAGATACGCAGTATTTT	TRBJ2-3	TRBD2	TRBV28	NA
CASSHVTARGAWGNTIYF	TGCGCCAGCAGCCATGTTACCGCCCGGGGGGCCTGGGGAAACACCATATATTTT	TRBJ1-3	NA	TRBV4-1	NA
CASRAWAGGLKNTEAFF	TGTGCCAGCAGAGCGTGGGCAGGGGGCCTTAAGAACACTGAAGCTTTCTTT	TRBJ1-1	TRBD1	TRBV28	once
CSVEDLTDLNYGYTF	TGCAGCGTTGAAGATCTAACAGATCTTAACTATGGCTACACCTTC	TRBJ1-2	NA	TRBV29-1	once
CASSLESGAVHEQYF	TGTGCCAGCAGCTTGGAGTCAGGGGCCGTGCACGAGCAGTACTTC	TRBJ2-7	NA	TRBV5-4	NA
CASSQGQGPYGYTF	TGTGCCAGCAGCCAGGGACAGGGGCCCTATGGCTACACCTTC	TRBJ1-2	TRBD1	TRBV11-2	NA
CASSGARTGIYGYTF	TGCGCCAGCAGCGGAGCCCGGACAGGGATCTATGGCTACACCTTC	TRBJ1-2	TRBD1	TRBV5-1	NA
CASSLLGGSGANVLTF	TGTGCCAGCAGCTTACTCGGAGGCTCTGGGGCCAACGTCCTGACTTTC	TRBJ2-6	NA	TRBV7-9	NA
CASSQTDRGPYEQYF	TGTGCCAGCAGCCAAACCGACAGGGGCCCCTACGAGCAGTACTTC	TRBJ2-7	TRBD1	TRBV11-2	few